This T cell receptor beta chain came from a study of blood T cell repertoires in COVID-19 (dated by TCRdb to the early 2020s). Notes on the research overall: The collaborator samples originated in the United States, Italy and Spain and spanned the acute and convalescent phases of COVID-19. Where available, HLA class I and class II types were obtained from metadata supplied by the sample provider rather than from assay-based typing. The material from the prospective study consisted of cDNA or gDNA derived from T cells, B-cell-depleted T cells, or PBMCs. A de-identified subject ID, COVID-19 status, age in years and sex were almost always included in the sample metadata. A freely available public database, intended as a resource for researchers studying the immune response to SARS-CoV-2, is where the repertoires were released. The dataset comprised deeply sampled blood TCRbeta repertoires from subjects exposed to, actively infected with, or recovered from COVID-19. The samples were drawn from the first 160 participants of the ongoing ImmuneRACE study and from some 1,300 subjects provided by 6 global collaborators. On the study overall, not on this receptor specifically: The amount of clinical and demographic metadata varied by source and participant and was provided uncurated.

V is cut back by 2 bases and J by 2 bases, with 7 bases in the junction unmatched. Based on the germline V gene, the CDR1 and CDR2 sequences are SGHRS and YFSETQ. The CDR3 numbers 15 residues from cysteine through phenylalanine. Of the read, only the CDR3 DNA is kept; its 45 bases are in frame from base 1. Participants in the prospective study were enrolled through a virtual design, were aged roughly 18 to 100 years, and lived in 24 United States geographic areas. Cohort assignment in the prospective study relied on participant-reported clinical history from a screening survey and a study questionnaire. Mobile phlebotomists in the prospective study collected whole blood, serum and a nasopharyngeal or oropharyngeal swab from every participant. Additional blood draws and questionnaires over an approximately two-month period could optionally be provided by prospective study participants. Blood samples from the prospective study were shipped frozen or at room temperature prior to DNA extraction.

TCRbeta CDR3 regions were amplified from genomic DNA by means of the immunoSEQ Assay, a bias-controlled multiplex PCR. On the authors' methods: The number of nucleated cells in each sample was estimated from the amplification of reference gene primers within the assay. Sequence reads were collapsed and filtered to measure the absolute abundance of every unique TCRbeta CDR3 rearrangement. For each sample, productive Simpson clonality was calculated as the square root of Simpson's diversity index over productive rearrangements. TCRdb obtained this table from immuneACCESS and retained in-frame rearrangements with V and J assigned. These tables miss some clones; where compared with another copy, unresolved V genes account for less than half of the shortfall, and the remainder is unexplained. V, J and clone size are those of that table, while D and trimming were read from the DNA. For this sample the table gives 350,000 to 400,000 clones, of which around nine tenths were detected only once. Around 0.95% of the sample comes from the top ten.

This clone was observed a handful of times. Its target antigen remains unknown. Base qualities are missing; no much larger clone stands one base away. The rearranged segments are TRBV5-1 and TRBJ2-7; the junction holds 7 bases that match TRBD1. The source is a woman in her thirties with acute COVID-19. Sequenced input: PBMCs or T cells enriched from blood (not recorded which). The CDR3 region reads CASSFSPGGTYEQYF. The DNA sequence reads TGCGCCAGCAGCTTTAGTCCAGGGGGAACCTACGAGCAGTACTTC.